The 5 T cell receptor beta chains below were found in one sample sequenced in a study of T-cell memory formation after mild COVID-19. MiXCR, run by TCRdb on the 5' RACE reads, gives a single entry per CDR3 protein. The data show about 350,000 distinct CDR3 sequences, with around 15% seen just once and 22% held by the top ten. Material for sequencing was PBMCs or a T cell subset sorted from them (not recorded which). The receptors derive from a young man who had mild COVID-19 (a few samples of this study predate the infection). Cell type and time point are not known.

The rearrangement links TRBV5-5 to TRBJ1-1; D might be TRBD1 (5 bases). Trimming left V 1 base short and J 1 base short, with 14 bases between. Germline CDR1 reads SGHKS; CDR2 reads YYEKEE (reference sequence). The CDR3 length is 16 residues. DNA of the CDR3: TGTGCCAGCAGCTTGTTTACAGGCGTGCGGAACACTGAAGCTTTCTTT. Its translation is CASSLFTGVRNTEAFF.

This clonotype was observed a few times. This rearrangement joins TRBV5-1 to TRBJ1-1, with D perhaps matching TRBD1 (6 bases). The CDR3 consists of 14 residues. The V gene lost 0 bases and the J gene lost 6 bases, with 12 bases spanning the gap. CDR1 and CDR2 (germline): SGHRS, YFSETQ. The CDR3 sequence is CASSLGTGLSEAFF. CDR3 nucleotides: TGCGCCAGCAGCTTGGGAACAGGGCTCTCTGAAGCTTTCTTT.

The sample holds many counts of this clonotype. This chain links TRBV6-6 with TRBJ1-1; unclear D gene. The CDR3 is 12 residues long. Germline V gives CDR1 MNHNY, CDR2 SVGAGI (reference sequence). Trimming cost V 6 bases and J 6 bases, with 11 bases left between them. The CDR3, as DNA: TGTGCCAGCAGCAAAACAGAACCTGAAGCTTTCTTT. As protein: CASSKTEPEAFF.

In this sample, this clonotype turned up many times. The rearrangement uses TRBV4-2 and TRBJ2-5; the D gene is possibly TRBD2 (7 bases). The CDR3 is 15 residues long. Deletions cut 2 bases from V and 1 base from J, with 11 bases between. The germline gives CDR1 LGHNA, CDR2 YNFKEQ. The CDR3 sequence: CASSQWGGAQETQYF. DNA of the CDR3: TGTGCCAGCAGCCAATGGGGGGGGGCCCAAGAGACCCAGTACTTC.

This chain joins TRBV15 and TRBJ2-2; TRBD1 matches 8 bases. The junction had 9 bases not matched to a gene; V was cut back by 2 bases and J by 4 bases. Germline V gene data show CDR1 as LNHNV and CDR2 as YYDKDF (reference sequence). This CDR3 comprises 17 residues. Written as DNA, the CDR3 is TGTGCCACCAGCAGAAGCCAGGGGGCGCCGGGCACCGGGGAGCTGTTTTTT. Its translation: CATSRSQGAPGTGELFF. The full variable domain, completed using reference TRBV15 and TRBJ2-2, is DAMVIQNPRYQVTQFGKPVTLSCSQTLNHNVMYWYQQKSSQAPKLLFHYYDKDFNNEADTPDNFQSRRPNTSFCFLDIRSPGLGDTAMYLCATSRSQGAPGTGELFFGEGSRLTVL.